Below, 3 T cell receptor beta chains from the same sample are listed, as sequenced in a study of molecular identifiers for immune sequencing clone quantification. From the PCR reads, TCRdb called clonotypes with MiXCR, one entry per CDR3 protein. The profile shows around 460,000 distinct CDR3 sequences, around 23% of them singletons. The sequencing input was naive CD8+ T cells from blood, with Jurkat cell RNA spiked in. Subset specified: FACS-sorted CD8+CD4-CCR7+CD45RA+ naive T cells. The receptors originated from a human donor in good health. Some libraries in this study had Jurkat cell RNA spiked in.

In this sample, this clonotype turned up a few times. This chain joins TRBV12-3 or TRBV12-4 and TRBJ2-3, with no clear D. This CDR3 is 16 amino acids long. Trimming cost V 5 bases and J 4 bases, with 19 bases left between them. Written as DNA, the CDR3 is TGTGCCAGCAGTCTTTACGCCCCAGGCGGCGCAGATACGCAGTATTTT. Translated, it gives CASSLYAPGGADTQYF.

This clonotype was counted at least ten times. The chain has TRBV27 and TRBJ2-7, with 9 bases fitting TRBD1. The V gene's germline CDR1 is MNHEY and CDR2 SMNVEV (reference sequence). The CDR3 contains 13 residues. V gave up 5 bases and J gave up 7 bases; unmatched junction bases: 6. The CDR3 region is CASSPVTGGEQYF. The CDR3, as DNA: TGTGCCAGCAGTCCCGTGACAGGGGGAGAGCAGTACTTC.

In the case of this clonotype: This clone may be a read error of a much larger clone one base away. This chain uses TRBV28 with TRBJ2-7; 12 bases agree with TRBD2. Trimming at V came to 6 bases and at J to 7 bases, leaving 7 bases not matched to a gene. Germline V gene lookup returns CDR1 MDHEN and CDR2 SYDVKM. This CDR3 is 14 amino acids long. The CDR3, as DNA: TGTGCCAGCAGCATACTAGCGGGAGGTAGGGAGCAGTACTTC. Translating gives CASSILAGGREQYF.